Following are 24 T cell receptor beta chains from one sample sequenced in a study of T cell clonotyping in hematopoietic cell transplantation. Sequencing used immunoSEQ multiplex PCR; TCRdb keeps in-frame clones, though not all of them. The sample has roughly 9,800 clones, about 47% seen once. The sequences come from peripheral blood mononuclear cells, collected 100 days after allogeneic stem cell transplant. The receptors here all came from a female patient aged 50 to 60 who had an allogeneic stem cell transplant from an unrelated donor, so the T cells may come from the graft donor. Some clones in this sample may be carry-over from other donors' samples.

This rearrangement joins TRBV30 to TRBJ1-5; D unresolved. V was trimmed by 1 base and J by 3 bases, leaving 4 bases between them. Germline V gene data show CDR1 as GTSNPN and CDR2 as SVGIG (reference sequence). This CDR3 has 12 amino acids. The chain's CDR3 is CAWSDTNQPQHF. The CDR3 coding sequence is TGTGCCTGGAGTGATACCAATCAGCCCCAGCATTTT.

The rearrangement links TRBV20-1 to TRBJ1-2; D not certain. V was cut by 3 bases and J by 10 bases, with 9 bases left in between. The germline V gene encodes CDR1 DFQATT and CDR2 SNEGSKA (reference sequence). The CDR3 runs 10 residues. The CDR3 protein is CSARLGNYTF. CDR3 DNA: TGCAGTGCTAGGTTGGGGAACTACACCTTC.

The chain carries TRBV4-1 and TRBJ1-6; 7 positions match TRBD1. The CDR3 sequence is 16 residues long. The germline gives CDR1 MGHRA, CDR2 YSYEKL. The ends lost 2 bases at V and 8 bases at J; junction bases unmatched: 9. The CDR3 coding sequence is TGCGCCAGCAGCCAACCGACAGGGCGCCTTTATTCACCCCTCCACTTT. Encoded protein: CASSQPTGRLYSPLHF.

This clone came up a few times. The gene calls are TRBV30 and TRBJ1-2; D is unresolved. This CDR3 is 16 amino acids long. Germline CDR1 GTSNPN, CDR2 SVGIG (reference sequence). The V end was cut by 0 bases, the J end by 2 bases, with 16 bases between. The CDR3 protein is CAWSVRREAFNYGYTF. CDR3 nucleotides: TGTGCCTGGAGTGTACGTAGGGAAGCCTTCAACTATGGCTACACCTTC.

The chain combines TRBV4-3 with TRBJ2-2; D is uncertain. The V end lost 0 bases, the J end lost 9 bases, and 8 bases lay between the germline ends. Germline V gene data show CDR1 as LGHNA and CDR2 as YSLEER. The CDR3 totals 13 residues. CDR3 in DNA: TGCGCCAGCAGCCAAGATGGATTCCGGGAGCTGTTTTTT. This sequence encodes CASSQDGFRELFF.

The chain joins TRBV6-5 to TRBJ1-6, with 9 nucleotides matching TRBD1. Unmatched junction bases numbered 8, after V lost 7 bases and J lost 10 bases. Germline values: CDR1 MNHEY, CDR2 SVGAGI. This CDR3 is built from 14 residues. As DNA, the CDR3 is TGTGCCAGCAACCAGGACAGGGGCGGGTCACCCCTCCACTTT. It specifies CASNQDRGGSPLHF.

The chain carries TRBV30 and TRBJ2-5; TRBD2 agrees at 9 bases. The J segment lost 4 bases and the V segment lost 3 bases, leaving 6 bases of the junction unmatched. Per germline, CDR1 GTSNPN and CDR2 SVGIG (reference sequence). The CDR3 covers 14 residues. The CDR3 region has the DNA TGTGCCTGGAGGCAAGCGGGGGGAGGAGAGACCCAGTACTTC. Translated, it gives CAWRQAGGGETQYF.

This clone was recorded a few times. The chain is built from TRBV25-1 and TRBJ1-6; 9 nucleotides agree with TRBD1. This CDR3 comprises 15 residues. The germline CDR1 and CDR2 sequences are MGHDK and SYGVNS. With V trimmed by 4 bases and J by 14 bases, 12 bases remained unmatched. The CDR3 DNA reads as TGTGCCAGCAGTGGACCCGGGACAGGGATATTATCCCTCCACTTT. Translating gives CASSGPGTGILSLHF.

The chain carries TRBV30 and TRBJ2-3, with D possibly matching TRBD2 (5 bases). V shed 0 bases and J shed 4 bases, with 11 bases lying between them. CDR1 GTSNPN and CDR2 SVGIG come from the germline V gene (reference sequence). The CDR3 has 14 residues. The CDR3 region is CAWSVGLAPDTQYF. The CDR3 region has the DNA TGTGCCTGGAGTGTTGGGCTAGCACCAGATACGCAGTATTTT.

The CDR3 DNA follows: TGTGGTTGCAGCACCGCTTCTGGAAACACCATATATTTT. It translates to CGCSTASGNTIYF. The chain is built from TRBV30 and TRBJ1-3; no reliable D call. CDR1 GTSNPN and CDR2 SVGIG come from the germline V gene (reference sequence). This CDR3 region has 13 residues.

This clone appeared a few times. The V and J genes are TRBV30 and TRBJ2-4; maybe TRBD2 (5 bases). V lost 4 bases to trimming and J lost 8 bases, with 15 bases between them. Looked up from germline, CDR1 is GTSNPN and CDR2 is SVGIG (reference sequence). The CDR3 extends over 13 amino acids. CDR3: CAWKVTPGDIQYF. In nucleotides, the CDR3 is TGTGCCTGGAAAGTCACACCCGGGGACATTCAGTACTTC.

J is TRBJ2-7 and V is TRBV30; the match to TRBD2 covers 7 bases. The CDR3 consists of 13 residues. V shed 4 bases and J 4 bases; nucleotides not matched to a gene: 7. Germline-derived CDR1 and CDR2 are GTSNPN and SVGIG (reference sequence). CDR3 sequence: CAWKSASGYEQYF. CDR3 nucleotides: TGTGCCTGGAAGTCGGCTAGCGGATACGAGCAGTACTTC.

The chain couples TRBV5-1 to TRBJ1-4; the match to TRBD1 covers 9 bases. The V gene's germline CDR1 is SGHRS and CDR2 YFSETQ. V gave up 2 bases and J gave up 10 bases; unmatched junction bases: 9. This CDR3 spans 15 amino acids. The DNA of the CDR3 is TGCGCCAGCAGCTTCGAGGACAGGGGCTGGGGAAAACTGTTTTTT. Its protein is CASSFEDRGWGKLFF.

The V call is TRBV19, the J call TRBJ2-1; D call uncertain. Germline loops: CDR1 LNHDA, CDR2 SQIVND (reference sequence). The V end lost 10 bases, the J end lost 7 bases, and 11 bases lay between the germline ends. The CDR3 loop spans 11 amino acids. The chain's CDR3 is CATSRGNEQFF. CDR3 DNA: TGTGCCACCTCGAGAGGTAATGAGCAGTTCTTC.

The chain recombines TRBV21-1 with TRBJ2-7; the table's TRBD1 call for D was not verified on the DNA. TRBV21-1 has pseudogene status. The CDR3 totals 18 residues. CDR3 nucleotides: TGTGCCAGCAGCAAAGAGTCAGGGGGCCTCCCTCTTGGGTACGAGCAGTACTTC. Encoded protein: CASSKESGGLPLGYEQYF.

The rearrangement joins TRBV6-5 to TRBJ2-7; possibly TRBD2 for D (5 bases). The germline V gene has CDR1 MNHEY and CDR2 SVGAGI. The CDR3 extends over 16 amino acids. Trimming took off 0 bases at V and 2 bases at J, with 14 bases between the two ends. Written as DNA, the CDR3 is TGTGCCAGCAGTTACTCGGGAGTGGGGTTGACCTACGAGCAGTACTTC. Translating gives CASSYSGVGLTYEQYF.

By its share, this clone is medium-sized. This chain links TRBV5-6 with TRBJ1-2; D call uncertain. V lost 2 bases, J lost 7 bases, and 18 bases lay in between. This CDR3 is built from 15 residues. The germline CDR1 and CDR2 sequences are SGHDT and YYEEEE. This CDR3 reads CASSFLNGYHSGYTF. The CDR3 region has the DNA TGTGCCAGCAGCTTCCTTAATGGTTACCACTCTGGCTACACCTTC.

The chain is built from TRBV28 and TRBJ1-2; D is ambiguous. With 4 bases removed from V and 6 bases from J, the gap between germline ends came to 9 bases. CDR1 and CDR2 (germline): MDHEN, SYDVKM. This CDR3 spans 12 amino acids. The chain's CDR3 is CASSWGADGYTF. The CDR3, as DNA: TGTGCCAGCAGTTGGGGAGCCGATGGCTACACCTTC.

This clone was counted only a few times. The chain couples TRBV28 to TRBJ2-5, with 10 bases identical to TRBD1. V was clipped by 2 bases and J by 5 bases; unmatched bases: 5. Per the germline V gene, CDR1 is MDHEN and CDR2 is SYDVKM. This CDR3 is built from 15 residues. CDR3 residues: CASSLGDRGFETQYF. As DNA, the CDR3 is TGTGCCAGCAGTTTAGGGGACAGGGGTTTCGAGACCCAGTACTTC. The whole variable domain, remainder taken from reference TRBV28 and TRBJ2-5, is DVKVTQSSRYLVKRTGEKVFLECVQDMDHENMFWYRQDPGLGLRLIYFSYDVKMKEKGDIPEGYSVSREKKERFSLILESASTNQTSMYLCASSLGDRGFETQYFGPGTRLLVL.

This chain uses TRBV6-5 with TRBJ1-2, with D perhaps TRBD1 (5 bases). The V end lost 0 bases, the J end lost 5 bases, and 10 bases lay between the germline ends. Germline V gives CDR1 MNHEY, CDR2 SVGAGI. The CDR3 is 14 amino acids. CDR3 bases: TGTGCCAGCAGTTACTCGACCGGGGGATATGGCTACACCTTC. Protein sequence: CASSYSTGGYGYTF.

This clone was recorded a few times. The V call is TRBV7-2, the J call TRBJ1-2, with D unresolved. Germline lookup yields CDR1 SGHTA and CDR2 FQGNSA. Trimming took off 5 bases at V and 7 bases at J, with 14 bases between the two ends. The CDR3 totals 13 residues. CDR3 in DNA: TGTGCCAGCAGCCAAGTCGTGGGTTTTGGCTACACCTTC. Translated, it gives CASSQVVGFGYTF.

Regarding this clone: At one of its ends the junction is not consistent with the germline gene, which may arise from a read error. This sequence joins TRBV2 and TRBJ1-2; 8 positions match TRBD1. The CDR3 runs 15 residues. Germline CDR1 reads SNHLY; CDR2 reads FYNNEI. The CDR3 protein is CASGEVLRQGNGYTF. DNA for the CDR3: TGTGCCAGCGGTGAAGTCTTGAGACAGGGGAATGGCTACACCTTC. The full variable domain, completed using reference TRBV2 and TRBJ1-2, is EPEVTQTPSHQVTQMGQEVILRCVPISNHLYFYWYRQILGQKVEFLVSFYNNEISEKSEIFDDQFSVERPDGSNFTLKIRSTKLEDSAMYFCASGEVLRQGNGYTFGSGTRLTVV.

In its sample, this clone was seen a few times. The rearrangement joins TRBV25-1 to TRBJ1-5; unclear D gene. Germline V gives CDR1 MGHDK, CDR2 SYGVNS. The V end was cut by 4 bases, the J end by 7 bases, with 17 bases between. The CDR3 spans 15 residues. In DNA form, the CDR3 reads TGTGCCAGCAGTGGAAGAACAGACCATCGGCAGCCCCAGCATTTT. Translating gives CASSGRTDHRQPQHF.

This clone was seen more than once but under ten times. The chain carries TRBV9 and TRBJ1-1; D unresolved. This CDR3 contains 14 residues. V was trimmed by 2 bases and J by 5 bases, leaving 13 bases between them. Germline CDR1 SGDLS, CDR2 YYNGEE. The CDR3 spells CASSVGGLGTEAFF. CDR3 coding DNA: TGTGCCAGCAGCGTCGGAGGGCTGGGGACTGAAGCTTTCTTT.